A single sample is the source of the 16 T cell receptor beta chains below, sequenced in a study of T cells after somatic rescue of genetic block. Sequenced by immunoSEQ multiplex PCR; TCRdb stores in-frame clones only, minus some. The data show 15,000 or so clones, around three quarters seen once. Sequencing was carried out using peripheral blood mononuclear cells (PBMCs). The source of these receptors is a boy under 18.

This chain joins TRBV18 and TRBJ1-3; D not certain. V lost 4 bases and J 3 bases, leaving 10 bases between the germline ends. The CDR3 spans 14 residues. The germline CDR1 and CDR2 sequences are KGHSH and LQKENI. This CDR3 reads CASSHGRNGNTIYF. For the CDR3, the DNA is TGTGCCAGCTCACACGGACGGAATGGAAACACCATATATTTT.

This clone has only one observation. The DNA of the CDR3 is TGTGCCAGCAGCTCCCGTAGGACAGGGGGGATGAACACTGAAGCTTTCTTT. Translating it yields CASSSRRTGGMNTEAFF. The chain combines TRBV7-9 with TRBJ1-1; 10 bases match TRBD1. Unmatched junction bases numbered 8, after V lost 4 bases and J lost 0 bases. The CDR3 covers 17 residues. The germline V gene has CDR1 SEHNR and CDR2 FQNEAQ (reference sequence).

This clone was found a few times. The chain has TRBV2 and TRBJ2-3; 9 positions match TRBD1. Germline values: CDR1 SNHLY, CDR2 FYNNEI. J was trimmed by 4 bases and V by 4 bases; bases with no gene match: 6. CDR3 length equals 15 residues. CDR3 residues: CASSVSQGAPDTQYF. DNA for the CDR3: TGTGCCAGCAGTGTCTCACAGGGGGCACCAGATACGCAGTATTTT.

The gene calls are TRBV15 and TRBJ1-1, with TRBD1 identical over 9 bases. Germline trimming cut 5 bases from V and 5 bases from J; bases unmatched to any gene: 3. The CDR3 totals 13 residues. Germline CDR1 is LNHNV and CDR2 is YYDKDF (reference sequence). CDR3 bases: TGTGCCACCAGCGGGACAGGGTTTACTGAAGCTTTCTTT. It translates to CATSGTGFTEAFF. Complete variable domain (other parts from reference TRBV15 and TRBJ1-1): DAMVIQNPRYQVTQFGKPVTLSCSQTLNHNVMYWYQQKSSQAPKLLFHYYDKDFNNEADTPDNFQSRRPNTSFCFLDIRSPGLGDTAMYLCATSGTGFTEAFFGQGTRLTVV.

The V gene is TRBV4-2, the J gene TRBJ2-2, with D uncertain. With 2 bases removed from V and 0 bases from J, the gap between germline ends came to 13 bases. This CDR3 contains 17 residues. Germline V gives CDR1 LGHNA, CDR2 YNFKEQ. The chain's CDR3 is CASSQRMAGSNTGELFF. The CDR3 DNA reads TGTGCCAGCAGCCAACGGATGGCAGGCTCGAACACCGGGGAGCTGTTTTTT.

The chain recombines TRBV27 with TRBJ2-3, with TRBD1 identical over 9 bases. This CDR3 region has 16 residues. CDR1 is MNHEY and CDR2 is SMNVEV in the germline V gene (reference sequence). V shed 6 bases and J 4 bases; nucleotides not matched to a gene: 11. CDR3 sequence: CASSWAGQGGSDTQYF. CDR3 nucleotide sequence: TGTGCCAGCAGCTGGGCGGGACAGGGAGGTTCAGATACGCAGTATTTT.

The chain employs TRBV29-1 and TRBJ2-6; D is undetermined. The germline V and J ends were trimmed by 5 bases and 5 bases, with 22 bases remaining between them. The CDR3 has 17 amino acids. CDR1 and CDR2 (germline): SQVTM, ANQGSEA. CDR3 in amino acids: CSVIVGSIQSRANVLTF. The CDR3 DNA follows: TGCAGCGTTATCGTTGGAAGCATACAAAGTCGGGCCAACGTCCTGACTTTC.

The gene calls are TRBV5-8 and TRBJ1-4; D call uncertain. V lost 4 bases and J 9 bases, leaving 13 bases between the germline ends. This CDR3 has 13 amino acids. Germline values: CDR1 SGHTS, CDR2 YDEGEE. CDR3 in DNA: TGTGCCAGCAGCCTGGGAGGGAGAAAAAAACTGTTTTTT. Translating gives CASSLGGRKKLFF. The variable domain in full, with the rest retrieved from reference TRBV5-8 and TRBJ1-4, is EAGVTQSPTHLIKTRGQQATLRCSPISGHTSVYWYQQALGLGLQFLLWYDEGEERNRGNFPPRFSGRQFPNYSSELNVNALELEDSALYLCASSLGGRKKLFFGSGTQLSVL.

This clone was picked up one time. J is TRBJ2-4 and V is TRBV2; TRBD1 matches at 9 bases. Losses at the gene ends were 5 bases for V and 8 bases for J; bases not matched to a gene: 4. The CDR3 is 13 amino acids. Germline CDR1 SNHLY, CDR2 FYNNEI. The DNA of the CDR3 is TGTGCCAGCAGTTGGACAGGGGTGGACATTCAGTACTTC. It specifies CASSWTGVDIQYF.

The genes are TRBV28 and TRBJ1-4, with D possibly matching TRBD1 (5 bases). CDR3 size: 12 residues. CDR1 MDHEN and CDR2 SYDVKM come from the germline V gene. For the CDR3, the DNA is TGTGCTATCCGGGGGGTGGGTGAAAAACTGTTTTTT. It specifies CAIRGVGEKLFF. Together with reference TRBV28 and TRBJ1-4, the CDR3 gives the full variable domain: DVKVTQSSRYLVKRTGEKVFLECVQDMDHENMFWYRQDPGLGLRLIYFSYDVKMKEKGDIPEGYSVSREKKERFSLILESASTNQTSMYLCAIRGVGEKLFFGSGTQLSVL.

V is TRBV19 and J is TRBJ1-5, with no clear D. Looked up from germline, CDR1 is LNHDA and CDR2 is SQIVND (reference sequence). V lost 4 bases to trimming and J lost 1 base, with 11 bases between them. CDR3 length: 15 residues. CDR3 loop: CASSNIGKSNQPQHF. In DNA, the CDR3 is TGTGCCAGTAGTAATATTGGGAAGAGCAATCAGCCCCAGCATTTT.

CDR3 nucleotides: TGTGCCAGTACTAGGGACAGTTCCGGCTATGGCTACACCTTC. Protein sequence: CASTRDSSGYGYTF. The V call is TRBV19, the J call TRBJ1-2, with 7 bases that match TRBD1. Trimming at V came to 7 bases and at J to 4 bases, leaving 9 bases not matched to a gene. The CDR3 has 14 residues. CDR1 is LNHDA, CDR2 SQIVND, per germline (reference sequence). The full variable domain, completed using reference TRBV19 and TRBJ1-2, is DGGITQSPKYLFRKEGQNVTLSCEQNLNHDAMYWYRQDPGQGLRLIYYSQIVNDFQKGDIAEGYSVSREKKESFPLTVTSAQKNPTAFYLCASTRDSSGYGYTFGSGTRLTVV.

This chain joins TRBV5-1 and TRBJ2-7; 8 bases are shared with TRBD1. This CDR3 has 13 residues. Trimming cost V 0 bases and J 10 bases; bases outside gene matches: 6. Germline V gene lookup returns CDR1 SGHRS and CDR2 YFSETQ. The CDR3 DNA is TGCGCCAGCAGCTTGGGGCAGGGGGCAAGTCAGTACTTC. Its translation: CASSLGQGASQYF.

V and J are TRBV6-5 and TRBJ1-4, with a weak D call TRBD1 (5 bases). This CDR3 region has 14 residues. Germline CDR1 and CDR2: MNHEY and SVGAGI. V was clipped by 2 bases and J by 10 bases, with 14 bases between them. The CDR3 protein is CASSYGGEGGKLFF. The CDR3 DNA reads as TGTGCCAGCAGTTACGGGGGGGAAGGCGGAAAACTGTTTTTT.

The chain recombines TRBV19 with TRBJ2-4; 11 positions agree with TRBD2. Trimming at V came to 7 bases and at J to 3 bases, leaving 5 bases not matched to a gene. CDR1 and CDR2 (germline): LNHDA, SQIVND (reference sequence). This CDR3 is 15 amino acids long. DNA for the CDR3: TGTGCCAGTACCCCCACTAGCGGGAGCAAAAACATTCAGTACTTC. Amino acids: CASTPTSGSKNIQYF.

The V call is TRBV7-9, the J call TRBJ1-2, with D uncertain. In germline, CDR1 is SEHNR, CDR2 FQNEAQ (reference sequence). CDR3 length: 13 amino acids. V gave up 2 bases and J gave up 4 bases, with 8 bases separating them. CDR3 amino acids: CASSLSGSYGYTF. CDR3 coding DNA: TGTGCCAGCAGCTTATCGGGTAGCTATGGCTACACCTTC.